The source of this T cell receptor beta chain is a study of glioma-infiltrating T cells after dendritic cell vaccination. Study in general: Autologous tumor lysate-pulsed dendritic cell vaccination was given between the early 2000s and the early 2010s.

Whole-study results and caveats: TCR clonality showed no direct relationship with survival.

Details on this clone: Its target is unknown.

Some clones are missing from TCRdb's copy, which holds only in-frame ones; the method was immunoSEQ multiplex PCR. The sample includes over 90,000 clones, around 80% of them seen just once. There are 15 residues in the CDR3. V was shortened by 0 bases and J by 5 bases, with 15 bases between the two germline ends. The germline gives CDR1 SGDLS, CDR2 YYNGEE. Time point specified: after dendritic cell vaccination, including at tumor progression/relapse. Here the sequenced sample was blood, taken after dendritic cell vaccination. The chain couples TRBV9 to TRBJ2-7; weak D call: TRBD1 (5 bases). The source is a human donor with glioblastoma. DNA of the CDR3: TGTGCCAGCAGCGTAGGCATCGGGTGGGGCGACGAGCAGTACTTC. It translates to CASSVGIGWGDEQYF.